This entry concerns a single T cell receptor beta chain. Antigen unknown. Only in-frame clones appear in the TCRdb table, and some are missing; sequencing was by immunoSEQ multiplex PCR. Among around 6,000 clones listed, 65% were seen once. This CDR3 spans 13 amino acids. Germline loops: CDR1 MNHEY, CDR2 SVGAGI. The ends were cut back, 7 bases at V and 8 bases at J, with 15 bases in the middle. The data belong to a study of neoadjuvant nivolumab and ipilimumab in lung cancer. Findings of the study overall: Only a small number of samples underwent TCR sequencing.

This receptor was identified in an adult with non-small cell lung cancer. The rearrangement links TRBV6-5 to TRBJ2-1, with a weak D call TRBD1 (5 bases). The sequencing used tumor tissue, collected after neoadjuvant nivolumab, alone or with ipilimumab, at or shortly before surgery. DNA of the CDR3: TGTGCCAGCACCAATTCCAGGGTCCATGAGCAGTTCTTC. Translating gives CASTNSRVHEQFF.